These 9 T cell receptor beta chains share one sample of origin, sequenced in a study of Graves' ophthalmopathy and Graves' hyperthyroidism. Beta-chain TCR CDR3 regions were amplified from RNA transcripts. First-round RT-PCR relied on HTBI primers, and a second-round multiplex PCR came next. Using its own MiXCR run on the multiplex PCR reads, TCRdb lists one record per CDR3 protein. The table has fewer than 600,000 distinct CDR3 sequences, about 15% seen once. The sequencing sample was made of blood. These receptors came from a woman younger than 45 with Graves' ophthalmopathy.

This clonotype has ten or more counts. The chain is built from TRBV28 and TRBJ2-7; TRBD2 aligns across 11 bases. J lost 3 bases, V lost 5 bases, and 6 bases had no gene match. This CDR3 contains 15 residues. The germline V gene has CDR1 MDHEN and CDR2 SYDVKM. This CDR3 reads CASSPLAGEGYEQYF. CDR3 sequence (DNA): TGTGCCAGCAGTCCACTAGCGGGAGAGGGCTACGAGCAGTACTTC.

This clonotype was observed at least ten times. The CDR3 bases are TGTGCCAGCAGCCCCGACAGCTCCTATAATTCACCCCTCCACTTT. It is translated as CASSPDSSYNSPLHF. The V gene is TRBV7-2, the J gene TRBJ1-6, with D maybe TRBD1 (5 bases). The CDR3 length is 15 residues. Germline V gene sequence: CDR1 SGHTA, CDR2 FQGNSA. Trimming cost V 5 bases and J 0 bases, with 8 bases left between them.

This clonotype was seen a few times. The gene calls are TRBV7-2 and TRBJ2-7, with D possibly being TRBD2 (6 bases). Germline CDR1 is SGHTA and CDR2 is FQGNSA. The CDR3 is 14 amino acids. Trimming removed 6 bases from V and 2 bases from J, with 14 bases in between. The CDR3 region has the DNA TGTGCCAGCAGTAACCGGGAGCCTCCCTACGAGCAGTACTTC. Translation gives CASSNREPPYEQYF.

There are many counts of this clonotype. CDR3 DNA: TGTGCCAGCAGTGACCGAACAGGGGTTGGCACTGAAGCTTTCTTT. Its translation is CASSDRTGVGTEAFF. The chain is built from TRBV12-3 or TRBV12-4 and TRBJ1-1, with 7 bases fitting TRBD1. The J segment lost 4 bases and the V segment lost 5 bases, leaving 10 bases of the junction unmatched. There are 15 residues in the CDR3.

This clonotype has only a few counts. The chain carries TRBV4-2 and TRBJ2-7, with D uncertain. The ends were cut back, 0 bases at V and 3 bases at J, with 18 bases in the middle. The CDR3 has 17 residues. Germline V gene lookup returns CDR1 LGHNA and CDR2 YNFKEQ. This CDR3 is CASSQDFKAHSYYEQYF. The CDR3 region has the DNA TGTGCCAGCAGCCAAGATTTTAAAGCTCATAGTTACTACGAGCAGTACTTC.

This clonotype appeared many times. The chain combines TRBV12-3 or TRBV12-4 with TRBJ1-1; D is unresolved. This CDR3 is built from 12 residues. The V end was cut by 6 bases, the J end by 6 bases, with 11 bases between. CDR3 DNA sequence: TGTGCCAGCAGGTTGGGGATCTCTGAAGCTTTCTTT. This codes for CASRLGISEAFF.

This clonotype has a count of ten or more. The J gene is TRBJ1-5, the V gene TRBV20-1; weak D call: TRBD1 (5 bases). The V end was cut by 0 bases, the J end by 4 bases, with 19 bases between. CDR1 is DFQATT and CDR2 is SNEGSKA in the germline V gene (reference sequence). This CDR3 comprises 17 residues. Here the CDR3 reads CSARESSITGANQPQHF. CDR3 nucleotide sequence: TGCAGTGCTAGAGAAAGTTCAATAACAGGAGCTAATCAGCCCCAGCATTTT.

This clonotype came up many times. The rearrangement links TRBV13 to TRBJ2-7, with D perhaps matching TRBD1 or TRBD2 (6 bases each). V was pared by 8 bases and J by 0 bases, with 11 bases between. This CDR3 is 13 amino acids long. Germline V CDR1 and CDR2: PRHDT, FYEKMQ (reference sequence). CDR3 DNA: TGTGCCAGCGGGGGGCCTAACTCCTACGAGCAGTACTTC. This gives the protein CASGGPNSYEQYF. Variable domain in full (rest from reference TRBV13 and TRBJ2-7): AAGVIQSPRHLIKEKRETATLKCYPIPRHDTVYWYQQGPGQDPQFLISFYEKMQSDKGSIPDRFSAQQFSDYHSELNMSSLELGDSALYFCASGGPNSYEQYFGPGTRLTVT.

V and J are TRBV6-2 or TRBV6-3 and TRBJ1-3, with no clear D. The CDR3 sequence is 16 residues long. V lost 0 bases to trimming and J lost 0 bases, with 9 bases between them. The germline CDR1 and CDR2 sequences are MNHEY and SVGEGT. For the CDR3, the DNA is TGTGCCAGCAGTTACTCGGTCCGGGACTCTGGAAACACCATATATTTT. Its translation is CASSYSVRDSGNTIYF.